Here is one TCR beta chain with its context. The record originates from a study of blood T cell repertoires in COVID-19. Study-wide background: Acute and convalescent COVID-19 specimens originated in the United States, Italy and Spain. PBMCs, B-cell-depleted T cells, or T cells were the source of the cDNA or gDNA that made up the material.

The CDR3 totals 12 residues. Trimming removed 5 bases at V and 5 bases at J, with 8 bases between. Germline V gene sequence: CDR1 SGHTA, CDR2 FQGNSA. In the original workflow: Using reference gene primer amplification, nucleated cell counts were estimated. TCRdb's table, derived via immunoSEQ multiplex PCR, lists solely in-frame clones and lacks some. V, J and clone size are taken as reported in that table, and D and trimming were inferred from the DNA itself. Among more than 150,000 clones listed, around four fifths were seen once. This chain links TRBV7-2 with TRBJ2-3, with D possibly matching TRBD2 (6 bases). This sequence was found in a woman in her thirties or forties with acute or convalescent COVID-19. Sequenced material: peripheral blood. CDR3 in amino acids: CASSVSGDTQYF. The CDR3 nucleotides read TGTGCCAGCAGCGTTAGCGGAGATACGCAGTATTTT. Supplemented by reference TRBV7-2 and TRBJ2-3, the full variable domain reads GAGVSQSPSNKVTEKGKDVELRCDPISGHTALYWYRQSLGQGLEFLIYFQGNSAPDKSGLPSDRFSAERTGGSVSTLTIQRTQQEDSAVYLCASSVSGDTQYFGPGTRLTVL.